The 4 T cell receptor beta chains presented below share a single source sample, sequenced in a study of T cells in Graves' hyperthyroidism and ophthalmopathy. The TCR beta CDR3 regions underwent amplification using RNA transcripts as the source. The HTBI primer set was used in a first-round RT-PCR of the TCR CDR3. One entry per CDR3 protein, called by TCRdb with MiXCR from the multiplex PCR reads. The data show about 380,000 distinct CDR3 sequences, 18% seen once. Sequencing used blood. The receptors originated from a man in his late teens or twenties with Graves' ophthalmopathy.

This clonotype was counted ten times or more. The CDR3 region has the DNA TGTGCCACCAGTGATGCCAGGGAAGGCTACACCTTC. Amino acid sequence: CATSDAREGYTF. The genes are TRBV24-1 and TRBJ1-2, with TRBD1 as a possible D gene (5 bases). CDR1 is KGHDR and CDR2 is SFDVKD in the germline V gene. Trimming took 3 bases from V and 8 from J, leaving 9 bases between them. The CDR3 covers 12 residues.

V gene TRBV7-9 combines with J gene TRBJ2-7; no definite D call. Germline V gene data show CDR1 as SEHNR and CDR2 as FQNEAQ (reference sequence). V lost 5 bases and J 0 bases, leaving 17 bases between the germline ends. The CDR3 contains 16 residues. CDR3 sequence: CASSPTDPPYSYEQYF. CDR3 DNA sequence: TGTGCCAGCAGCCCAACCGATCCCCCTTACTCCTACGAGCAGTACTTC.

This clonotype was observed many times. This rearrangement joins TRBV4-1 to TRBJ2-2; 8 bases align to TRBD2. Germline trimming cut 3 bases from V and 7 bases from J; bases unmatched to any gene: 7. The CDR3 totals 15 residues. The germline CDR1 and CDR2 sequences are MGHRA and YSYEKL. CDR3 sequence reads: CASSQGGGRVGELFF. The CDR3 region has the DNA TGCGCCAGCAGCCAGGGCGGGGGGAGGGTCGGGGAGCTGTTTTTT.

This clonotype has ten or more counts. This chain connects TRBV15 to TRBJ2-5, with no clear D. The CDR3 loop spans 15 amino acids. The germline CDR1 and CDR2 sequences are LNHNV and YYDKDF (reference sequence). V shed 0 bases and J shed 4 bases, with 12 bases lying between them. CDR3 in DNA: TGTGCCACCAGCAGAGATGGATTGGTACGAGAGACCCAGTACTTC. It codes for CATSRDGLVRETQYF.